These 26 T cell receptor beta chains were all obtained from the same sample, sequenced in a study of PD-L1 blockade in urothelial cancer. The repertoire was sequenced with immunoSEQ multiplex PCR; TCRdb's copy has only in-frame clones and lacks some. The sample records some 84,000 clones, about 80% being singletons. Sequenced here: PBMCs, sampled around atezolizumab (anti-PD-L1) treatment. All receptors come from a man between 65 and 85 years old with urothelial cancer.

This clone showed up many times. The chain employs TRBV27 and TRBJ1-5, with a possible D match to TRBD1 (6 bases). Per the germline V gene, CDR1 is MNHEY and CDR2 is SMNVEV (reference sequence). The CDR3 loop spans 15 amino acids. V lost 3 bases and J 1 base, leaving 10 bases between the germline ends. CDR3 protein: CASSFGGVSNQPQHF. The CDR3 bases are TGTGCCAGCAGTTTTGGGGGCGTAAGCAATCAGCCCCAGCATTTT.

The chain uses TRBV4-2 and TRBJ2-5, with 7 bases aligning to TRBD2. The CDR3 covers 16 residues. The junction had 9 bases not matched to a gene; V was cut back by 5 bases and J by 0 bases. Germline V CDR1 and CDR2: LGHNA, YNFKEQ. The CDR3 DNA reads TGTGCCAGCAGCTTGGTGGGGGGGGTGGACCAAGAGACCCAGTACTTC. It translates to CASSLVGGVDQETQYF.

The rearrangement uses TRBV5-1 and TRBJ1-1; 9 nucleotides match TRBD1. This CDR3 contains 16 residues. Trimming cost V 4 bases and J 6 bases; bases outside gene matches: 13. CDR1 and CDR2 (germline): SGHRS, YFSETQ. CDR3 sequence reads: CASSAQGAGGLAEAFF. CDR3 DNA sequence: TGCGCCAGCAGCGCACAGGGGGCGGGGGGTCTAGCTGAAGCTTTCTTT.

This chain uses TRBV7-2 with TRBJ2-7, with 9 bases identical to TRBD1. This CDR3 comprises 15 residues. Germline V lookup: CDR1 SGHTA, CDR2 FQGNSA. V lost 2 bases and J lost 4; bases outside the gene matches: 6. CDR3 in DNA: TGTGCCAGCAGCTTACAGACAGGGGGGGTGTACGAGCAGTACTTC. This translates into CASSLQTGGVYEQYF.

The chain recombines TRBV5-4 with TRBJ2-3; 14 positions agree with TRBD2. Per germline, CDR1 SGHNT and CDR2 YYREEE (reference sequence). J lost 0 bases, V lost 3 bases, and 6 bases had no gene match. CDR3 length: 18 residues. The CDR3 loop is CASSSPGLAGVSTDTQYF. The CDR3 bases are TGTGCCAGCAGCTCCCCGGGACTAGCGGGAGTAAGCACAGATACGCAGTATTTT.

This CDR3 is CATLKGLAEGYEQYF. CDR3 nucleotides: TGTGCCACCCTAAAGGGACTAGCGGAAGGCTACGAGCAGTACTTC. The chain combines TRBV6-1 with TRBJ2-7; 11 bases line up with TRBD2. CDR1 MNHNS and CDR2 SASEGT come from the germline V gene. The CDR3 runs 15 residues. V lost 10 bases, J lost 3 bases, and 11 bases stayed unmatched.

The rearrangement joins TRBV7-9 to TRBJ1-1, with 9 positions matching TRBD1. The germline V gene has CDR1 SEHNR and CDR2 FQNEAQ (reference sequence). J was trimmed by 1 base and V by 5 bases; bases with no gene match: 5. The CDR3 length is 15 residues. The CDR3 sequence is CASSPGTGSNTEAFF. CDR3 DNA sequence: TGTGCCAGCAGCCCAGGGACAGGGTCGAACACTGAAGCTTTCTTT.

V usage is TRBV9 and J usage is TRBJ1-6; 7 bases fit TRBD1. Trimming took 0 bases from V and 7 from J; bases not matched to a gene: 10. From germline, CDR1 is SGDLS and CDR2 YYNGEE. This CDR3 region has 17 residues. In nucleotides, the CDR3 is TGTGCCAGCAGCGTAGGGGAACAGCCCAGGGGGAATTCACCCCTCCACTTT. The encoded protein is CASSVGEQPRGNSPLHF.

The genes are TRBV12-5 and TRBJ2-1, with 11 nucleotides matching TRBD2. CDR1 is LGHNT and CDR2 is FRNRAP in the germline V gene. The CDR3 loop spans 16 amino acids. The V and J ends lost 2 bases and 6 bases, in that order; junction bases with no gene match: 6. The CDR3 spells CASGLPLAGGFNEQFF. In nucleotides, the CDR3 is TGTGCTAGTGGTTTGCCGCTAGCGGGAGGTTTCAATGAGCAGTTCTTC.

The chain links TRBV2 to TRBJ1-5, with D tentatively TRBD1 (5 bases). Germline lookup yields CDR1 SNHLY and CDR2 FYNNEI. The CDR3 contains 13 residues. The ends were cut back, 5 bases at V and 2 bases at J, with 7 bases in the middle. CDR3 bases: TGTGCCAGCAGTCCGACAGGCAATCAGCCCCAGCATTTT. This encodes CASSPTGNQPQHF.

CDR3 in amino acids: CASSEFLAGGQTQYF. The CDR3 nucleotides read TGTGCCAGCAGTGAATTTCTAGCGGGGGGGCAAACCCAGTACTTC. The chain is built from TRBV6-1 and TRBJ2-5; TRBD2 matches at 12 bases. CDR3 length: 15 residues. V was pared by 2 bases and J by 8 bases, with 6 bases of the junction left unmatched. Per germline, CDR1 MNHNS and CDR2 SASEGT.

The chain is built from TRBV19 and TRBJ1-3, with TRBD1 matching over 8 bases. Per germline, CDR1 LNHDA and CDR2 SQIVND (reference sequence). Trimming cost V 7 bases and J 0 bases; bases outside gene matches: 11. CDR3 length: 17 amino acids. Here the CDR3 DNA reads TGTGCCAGTACCGCGACAGGGGCCCTTTTCTCTGGAAACACCATATATTTT. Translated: CASTATGALFSGNTIYF.

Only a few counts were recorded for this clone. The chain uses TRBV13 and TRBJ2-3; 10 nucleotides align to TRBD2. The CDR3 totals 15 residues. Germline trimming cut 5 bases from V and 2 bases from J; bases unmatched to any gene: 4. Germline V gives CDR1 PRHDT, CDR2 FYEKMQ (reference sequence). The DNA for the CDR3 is TGTGCCAGCAGCCATAGCGGGGGGACCACAGATACGCAGTATTTT. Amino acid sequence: CASSHSGGTTDTQYF.

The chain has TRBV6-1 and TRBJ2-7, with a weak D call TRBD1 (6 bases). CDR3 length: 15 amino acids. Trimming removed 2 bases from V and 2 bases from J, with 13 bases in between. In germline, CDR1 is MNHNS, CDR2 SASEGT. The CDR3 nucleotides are TGTGCCAGCAGTGAACTTCCCGGACAGACCTACGAGCAGTACTTC. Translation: CASSELPGQTYEQYF.

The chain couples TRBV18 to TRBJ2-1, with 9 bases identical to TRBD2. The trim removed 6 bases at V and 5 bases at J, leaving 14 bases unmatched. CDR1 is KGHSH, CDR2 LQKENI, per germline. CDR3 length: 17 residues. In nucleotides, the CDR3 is TGTGCCAGCTCGGGACTGGGACTAGCCTCATCCAACAATGAGCAGTTCTTC. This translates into CASSGLGLASSNNEQFF.

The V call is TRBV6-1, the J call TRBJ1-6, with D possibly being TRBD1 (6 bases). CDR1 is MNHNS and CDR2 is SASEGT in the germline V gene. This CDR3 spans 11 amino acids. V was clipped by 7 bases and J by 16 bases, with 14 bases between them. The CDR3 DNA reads TGTGCCAGCACCCTCGACAGGCGGCTCCACTTT. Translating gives CASTLDRRLHF.

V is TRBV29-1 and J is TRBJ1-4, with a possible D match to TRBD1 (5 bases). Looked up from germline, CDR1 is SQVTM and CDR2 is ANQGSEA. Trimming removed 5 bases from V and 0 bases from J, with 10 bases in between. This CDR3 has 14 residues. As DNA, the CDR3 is TGCAGCGTTTCGGACACCGCAACTAATGAAAAACTGTTTTTT. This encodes CSVSDTATNEKLFF.

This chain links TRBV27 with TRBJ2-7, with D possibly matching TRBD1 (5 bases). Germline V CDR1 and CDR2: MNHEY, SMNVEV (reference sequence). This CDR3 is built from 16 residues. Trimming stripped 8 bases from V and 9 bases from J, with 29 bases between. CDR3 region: CASSLTASNRFLGQYF. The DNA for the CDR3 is TGTGCCAGCTCACTTACGGCTTCCAACAGGTTCCTAGGGCAGTACTTC.

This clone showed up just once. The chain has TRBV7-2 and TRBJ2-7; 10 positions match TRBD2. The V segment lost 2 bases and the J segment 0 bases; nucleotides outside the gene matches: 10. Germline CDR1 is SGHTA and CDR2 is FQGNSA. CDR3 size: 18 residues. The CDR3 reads CASSLPAQREGSSYEQYF. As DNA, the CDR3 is TGTGCCAGCAGCTTACCCGCTCAGCGGGAGGGGAGCTCCTACGAGCAGTACTTC.

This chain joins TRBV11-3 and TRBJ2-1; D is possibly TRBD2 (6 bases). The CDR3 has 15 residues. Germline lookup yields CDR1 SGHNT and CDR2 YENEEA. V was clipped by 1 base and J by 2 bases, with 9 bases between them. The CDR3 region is CASSLGGTPYNEQFF. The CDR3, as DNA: TGTGCCAGCAGCTTAGGCGGGACTCCCTACAATGAGCAGTTCTTC.

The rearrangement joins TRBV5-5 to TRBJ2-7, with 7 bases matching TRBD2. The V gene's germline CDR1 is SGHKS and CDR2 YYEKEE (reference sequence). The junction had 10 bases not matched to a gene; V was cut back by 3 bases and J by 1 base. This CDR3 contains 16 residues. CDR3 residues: CASSSLGWGGSYEQYF. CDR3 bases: TGTGCCAGCAGCTCCCTCGGGTGGGGGGGATCCTACGAGCAGTACTTC.

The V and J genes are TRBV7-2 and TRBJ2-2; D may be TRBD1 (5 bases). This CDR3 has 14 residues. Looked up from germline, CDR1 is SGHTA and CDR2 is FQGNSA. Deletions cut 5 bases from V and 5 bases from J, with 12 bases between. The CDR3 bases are TGTGCCAGCAGCCCGACCAGGACAACCGGGGAGCTGTTTTTT. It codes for CASSPTRTTGELFF.

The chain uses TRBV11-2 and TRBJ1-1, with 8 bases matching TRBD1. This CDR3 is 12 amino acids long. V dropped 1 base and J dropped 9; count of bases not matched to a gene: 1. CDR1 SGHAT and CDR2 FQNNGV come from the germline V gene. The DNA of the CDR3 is TGTGCCAGCAGCTTAGGGGACAGGAAAGCTTTCTTT. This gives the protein CASSLGDRKAFF.

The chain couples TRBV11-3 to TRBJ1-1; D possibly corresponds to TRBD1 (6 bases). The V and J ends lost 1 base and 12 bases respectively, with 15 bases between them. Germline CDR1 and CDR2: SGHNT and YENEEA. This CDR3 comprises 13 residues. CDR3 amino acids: CASSLGVTGLTFF. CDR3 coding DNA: TGTGCCAGCAGCTTAGGTGTGACAGGTTTAACTTTCTTT.

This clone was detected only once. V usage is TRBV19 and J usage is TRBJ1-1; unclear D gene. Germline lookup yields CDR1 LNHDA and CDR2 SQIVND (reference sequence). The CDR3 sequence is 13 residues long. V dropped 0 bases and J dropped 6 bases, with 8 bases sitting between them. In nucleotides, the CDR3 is TGTGCCAGTAGTATAGAGGCCCGGGCTGAAGCTTTCTTT. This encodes CASSIEARAEAFF.

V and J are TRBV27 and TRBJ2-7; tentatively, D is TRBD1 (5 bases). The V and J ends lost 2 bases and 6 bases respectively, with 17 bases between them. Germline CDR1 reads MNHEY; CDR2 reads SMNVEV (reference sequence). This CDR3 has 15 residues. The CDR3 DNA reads TGTGCCAGCAGTTTAGGGATTGGGGCCCGTGGCGAGCAGTACTTC. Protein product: CASSLGIGARGEQYF.